This T cell receptor beta chain was identified in a study of T cell repertoires in cytomegalovirus infection. About the study: Peptides in the study included HLA-C-restricted and HLA-B-restricted CMV epitopes. Signatures in public TCR beta sequences pointed to both CMV infection and matching HLA type. Findings and caveats of the study: Within the response measured ex vivo, HLA-C-restricted CMV-specific TCR beta clonotypes were dominant. Individuals carrying CMV plus the relevant HLA were identified by cumulative frequency of public TCR beta families.

Concerning this clonotype itself: Its target is unknown.

TCRdb recomputed calls from the reads with MiXCR, one row per CDR3 protein. The sample holds about 830,000 distinct CDR3 sequences, around a third seen once. In germline, CDR1 is MNHNS, CDR2 SASEGT. The ends were cut back, 7 bases at V and 5 bases at J, with 11 bases in the middle. The CDR3 totals 12 residues. This chain joins TRBV6-1 and TRBJ1-1; D gene uncertain. The sequence came from a human donor in good health (CMV status not recorded). Some clones in this sample may be carry-over from other donors' samples. Sequences were derived from cultured CD8+ T cells from PBMCs, sampled from culture after CMV antigen stimulation. This CDR3 reads CASNSEWTEAFF. CDR3 DNA: TGTGCCAGCAACTCAGAATGGACTGAAGCTTTCTTT.